Following are 24 T cell receptor beta chains from one sample sequenced in a study of cytomegalovirus exposure and HLA in healthy donors. PCR used 60 Vbeta primers and 13 Jbeta primers. Clones were sequenced by immunoSEQ multiplex PCR, and TCRdb holds only the in-frame ones, with some missing. The sample includes around 130,000 clones, approximately 67% seen only once; the top ten take 6% to 8%. Input material: PBMCs. The receptors shown here come from a woman in her sixties or seventies in good health and CMV-seronegative.

J is TRBJ2-5 and V is TRBV6-5; 8 bases map to TRBD2. The J call may be wrong; the DNA end is better matched by TRBJ2-7. CDR3 length equals 15 residues. In germline, CDR1 is MNHEY, CDR2 SVGAGI. CDR3 sequence reads: CASSEAGGTSYEQYF. CDR3 bases: TGTGCCAGCAGCGAGGCGGGAGGCACTTCCTACGAGCAGTACTTC.

V usage is TRBV6-5 and J usage is TRBJ1-6, with 9 nucleotides matching TRBD1. V trimming: 0 bases; J trimming: 9 bases; junction bases outside the gene matches: 6. From germline, CDR1 is MNHEY and CDR2 SVGAGI. CDR3 size: 16 residues. Here the CDR3 DNA reads TGTGCCAGCAGTTACTCTAGGGGACAGGGCGGTTCACCCCTCCACTTT. It yields the protein CASSYSRGQGGSPLHF.

This clone was detected only once. This sequence joins TRBV19 and TRBJ2-7; TRBD1 aligns across 10 bases. Germline-derived CDR1 and CDR2 are LNHDA and SQIVND (reference sequence). J gave up 3 bases and V 4 bases, and 9 bases lay outside the gene matches. This CDR3 contains 16 residues. CDR3 DNA: TGTGCCAGTAGTAAAGCCTCGGGACAGGGGTACTACGAGCAGTACTTC. It translates to CASSKASGQGYYEQYF.

This sequence joins TRBV5-6 and TRBJ2-1, with TRBD2 matching over 9 bases. The CDR3 is 17 amino acids. Looked up from germline, CDR1 is SGHDT and CDR2 is YYEEEE. J was trimmed by 4 bases and V by 0 bases; bases with no gene match: 8. The CDR3 spells CASSLVWLAGRYNEQFF. In DNA, the CDR3 is TGTGCCAGCAGCTTGGTGTGGCTAGCGGGGAGATACAATGAGCAGTTCTTC.

This clone was picked up a small number of times. The V gene is TRBV7-2, the J gene TRBJ2-5; 13 bases agree with TRBD2. CDR3 length: 19 amino acids. Germline lookup yields CDR1 SGHTA and CDR2 FQGNSA. J was trimmed by 4 bases and V by 1 base; bases with no gene match: 12. The DNA of the CDR3 is TGTGCCAGCAGCTTAGTCACGGCCACTAGCGGGAGGGCCGTAGAGACCCAGTACTTC. Its protein is CASSLVTATSGRAVETQYF.

This clone occurred once. The chain recombines TRBV6-5 with TRBJ2-7; possible D gene TRBD1, 6 bases. V was trimmed by 4 bases and J by 3 bases, leaving 10 bases between them. CDR3 length: 13 amino acids. CDR1 is MNHEY, CDR2 SVGAGI, per germline. The chain's CDR3 is CASSLGRGYEQYF. CDR3 bases: TGTGCCAGCAGTTTAGGCAGGGGCTACGAGCAGTACTTC.

The chain employs TRBV15 and TRBJ1-4; D not certain. CDR1 and CDR2 (germline): LNHNV, YYDKDF (reference sequence). The CDR3 covers 14 residues. V lost 9 bases and J lost 3, with 14 bases in between. For the CDR3, the DNA is TGTGCCACGGGAGCGGGCGCCGCTAATGAAAAACTGTTTTTT. As protein: CATGAGAANEKLFF.

This clone was observed a few times. The chain employs TRBV7-9 and TRBJ2-5; TRBD1 matches at 8 bases. The V and J ends lost 5 bases and 2 bases, in that order; junction bases with no gene match: 10. Germline assignment: CDR1 SEHNR and CDR2 FQNEAQ (reference sequence). This CDR3 has 16 residues. The CDR3 DNA follows: TGTGCCAGCAGCACCCCCGGGACAGGCGATCAAGAGACCCAGTACTTC. This encodes CASSTPGTGDQETQYF.

CDR3 in DNA: TGCAGCGTTGAGAGTCCGACAGGCACCTCCTACGAGCAGTACTTC. This encodes CSVESPTGTSYEQYF. The chain joins TRBV29-1 to TRBJ2-7; weak D call: TRBD1 (6 bases). The V gene lost 3 bases and the J gene lost 0 bases, with 15 bases spanning the gap. The CDR3 loop spans 15 amino acids. The germline V gene has CDR1 SQVTM and CDR2 ANQGSEA.

The rearrangement uses TRBV11-3 and TRBJ2-1, with D perhaps TRBD1 (6 bases). Per germline, CDR1 SGHNT and CDR2 YENEEA. The V and J ends lost 1 base and 9 bases respectively, with 13 bases between them. This CDR3 is 14 amino acids long. Here the CDR3 DNA reads TGTGCCAGCAGCTTAGGGGGGACACGCACTGAGCAGTTCTTC. Its protein is CASSLGGTRTEQFF.

This clone was seen more than once but under ten times. Written as DNA, the CDR3 is TGTGCCAGTAGCGACATCTCTGGAAACACCATATATTTT. It encodes CASSDISGNTIYF. This sequence joins TRBV19 and TRBJ1-3; D is unclear. Trimming took 6 bases from V and 0 from J, leaving 6 bases between them. Germline V gene lookup returns CDR1 LNHDA and CDR2 SQIVND (reference sequence). The CDR3 runs 13 residues.

The sample holds a few counts of this clone. CDR3 DNA: TGTGCCAGCAGCTTAGACAACAGGGGTCGCGAGCAGTACTTC. The encoded protein is CASSLDNRGREQYF. This sequence joins TRBV7-2 and TRBJ2-7; TRBD1 agrees at 7 bases. V gave up 1 base and J gave up 6 bases; unmatched junction bases: 6. The CDR3 covers 14 residues. CDR1 SGHTA and CDR2 FQGNSA come from the germline V gene.

A few counts support this clone. The chain uses TRBV6-1 and TRBJ2-3; no clear D. Per germline, CDR1 MNHNS and CDR2 SASEGT. CDR3 length: 15 residues. Trimming stripped 4 bases from V and 1 base from J, with 12 bases between. CDR3 in amino acids: CASSGGGVGTDTQYF. CDR3 sequence (DNA): TGTGCCAGCAGTGGCGGCGGAGTGGGCACAGATACGCAGTATTTT.

The CDR3 loop is CASSPTGERGYTF. Written as DNA, the CDR3 is TGCGCCAGCAGCCCGACAGGGGAAAGGGGCTACACCTTC. The chain employs TRBV5-1 and TRBJ1-2, with 8 bases aligning to TRBD1. The CDR3 spans 13 residues. With 4 bases clipped from V and 8 bases from J, the junction kept 7 bases outside the gene matches. Germline CDR1 is SGHRS and CDR2 is YFSETQ.

The J gene is TRBJ2-2, the V gene TRBV2; TRBD2 matches 9 bases. CDR3 length: 15 residues. CDR1 SNHLY and CDR2 FYNNEI come from the germline V gene. The J segment lost 7 bases and the V segment lost 2 bases, leaving 5 bases of the junction unmatched. In DNA, the CDR3 is TGTGCCAGCAGTGAATCTAGCGGGAAGGGCGGGGAGCTGTTTTTT. Translating it yields CASSESSGKGGELFF.

V gene TRBV7-9 combines with J gene TRBJ1-4; TRBD1 agrees at 8 bases. Germline V lookup: CDR1 SEHNR, CDR2 FQNEAQ (reference sequence). V trimming: 5 bases; J trimming: 5 bases; junction bases outside the gene matches: 7. The length of the CDR3 is 15 residues. CDR3 DNA sequence: TGTGCCAGCAGCGTCGCCGGGACAGGAAATGAAAAACTGTTTTTT. This translates into CASSVAGTGNEKLFF.

The rearrangement links TRBV27 to TRBJ2-7, with TRBD2 matching 7 bases. The J segment lost 2 bases and the V segment lost 8 bases, leaving 6 bases of the junction unmatched. The V gene's germline CDR1 is MNHEY and CDR2 SMNVEV (reference sequence). The CDR3 loop spans 13 amino acids. The CDR3 reads CASRASGTYEQYF. The CDR3 DNA reads as TGTGCCAGCCGGGCTAGCGGAACCTACGAGCAGTACTTC.

The genes are TRBV4-3 and TRBJ2-1, with 9 nucleotides matching TRBD2. In germline, CDR1 is LGHNA, CDR2 YSLEER. Losses at the gene ends were 3 bases for V and 9 bases for J; bases not matched to a gene: 3. The CDR3 runs to 13 residues. The CDR3 coding sequence is TGCGCCAGCAGCCAGGGACTAGCAGCTGAGCAGTTCTTC. This translates into CASSQGLAAEQFF.

This chain's CDR3 is CASSAPGGADGYTF. Here the CDR3 DNA reads TGTGCCAGCAGCGCCCCAGGGGGCGCCGATGGCTACACCTTC. This sequence joins TRBV7-2 and TRBJ1-2; 8 nucleotides align to TRBD1. This CDR3 is built from 14 residues. V lost 5 bases, J lost 6 bases, and 8 bases stayed unmatched. Germline V gene lookup returns CDR1 SGHTA and CDR2 FQGNSA.

The chain is built from TRBV6-1 and TRBJ1-4; no clear D gene. This CDR3 contains 13 residues. Deletions cut 4 bases from V and 11 bases from J, with 14 bases between. Germline CDR1 and CDR2: MNHNS and SASEGT. For the CDR3, the DNA is TGTGCCAGCAGTGGAAAATTGGGAGAGAAACTGTTTTTT. Amino acid sequence: CASSGKLGEKLFF.

The rearrangement joins TRBV15 to TRBJ2-7; possibly TRBD2 for D (6 bases). This CDR3 contains 16 residues. The germline V gene has CDR1 LNHNV and CDR2 YYDKDF (reference sequence). V gave up 0 bases and J gave up 2 bases, with 14 bases separating them. CDR3 residues: CATSRDLGGTPYEQYF. The DNA for the CDR3 is TGTGCCACCAGCAGAGATCTTGGCGGGACCCCCTACGAGCAGTACTTC.

This clone was observed a handful of times. V gene TRBV6-4 combines with J gene TRBJ2-7; 8 positions match TRBD1. Germline V gene sequence: CDR1 MRHNA, CDR2 SNTAGT. CDR3 size: 15 residues. The V and J ends lost 5 bases and 4 bases, in that order; junction bases with no gene match: 10. The CDR3 DNA follows: TGTGCCAGCAGTATCGCAGGGGGCCCCACTTACGAGCAGTACTTC. Translated, it gives CASSIAGGPTYEQYF.

Only a few counts were recorded for this clone. The chain employs TRBV4-3 and TRBJ2-7; TRBD2 agrees at 11 bases. Germline lookup yields CDR1 LGHNA and CDR2 YSLEER. The ends lost 0 bases at V and 3 bases at J; junction bases unmatched: 1. CDR3 length: 15 amino acids. The CDR3 sequence: CASSQDGTSGYEQYF. The CDR3 nucleotides read TGCGCCAGCAGCCAAGACGGGACTAGCGGCTACGAGCAGTACTTC.

This rearrangement joins TRBV29-1 to TRBJ2-1, with 10 bases aligning to TRBD2. CDR3 length equals 15 residues. Germline values: CDR1 SQVTM, CDR2 ANQGSEA. The J segment lost 7 bases and the V segment lost 6 bases, leaving 12 bases of the junction unmatched. The CDR3 DNA follows: TGCAGCGTCACAACCAGCGGGAGGGGGTGGAATGAGCAGTTCTTC. Encoded protein: CSVTTSGRGWNEQFF.